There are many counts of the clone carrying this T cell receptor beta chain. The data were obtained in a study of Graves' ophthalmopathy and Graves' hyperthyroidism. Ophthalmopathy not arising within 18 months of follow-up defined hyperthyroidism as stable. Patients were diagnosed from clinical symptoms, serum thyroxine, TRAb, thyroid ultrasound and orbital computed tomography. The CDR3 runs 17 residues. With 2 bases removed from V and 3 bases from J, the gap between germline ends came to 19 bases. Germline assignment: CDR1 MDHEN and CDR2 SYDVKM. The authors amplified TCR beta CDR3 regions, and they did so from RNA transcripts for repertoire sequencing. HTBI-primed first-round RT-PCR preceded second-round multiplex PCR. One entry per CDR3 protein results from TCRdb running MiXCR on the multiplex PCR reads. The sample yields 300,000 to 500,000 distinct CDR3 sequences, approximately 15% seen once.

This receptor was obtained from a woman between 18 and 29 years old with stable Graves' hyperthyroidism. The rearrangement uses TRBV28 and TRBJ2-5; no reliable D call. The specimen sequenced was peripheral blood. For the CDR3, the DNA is TGTGCCAGCAGTTTACCCAACCCTGCCAGTCCCGAAGAGACCCAGTACTTC. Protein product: CASSLPNPASPEETQYF.